This T cell receptor (beta chain) was identified in a study of early T cells in non-severe SARS-CoV-2 infection. The CDR3 extends over 14 amino acids. Germline assignment: CDR1 SGHTA and CDR2 FQGNSA. V shed 1 base, J shed 3 bases, and the junction held 1 base outside the gene matches. To note about this clonotype: The antigen remains unidentified.

General study points: VDJdb matches were skewed toward anti-spike CD8 T cell responses.

TCRdb passed the 5' RACE reads through MiXCR, listing each CDR3 protein once. The sample contains about 56,000 distinct CDR3 sequences, 10% to 15% of which appear only once. Sequencing was carried out using whole blood. The chain recombines TRBV7-2 with TRBJ2-3, with 7 bases identical to TRBD2. This receptor was identified in an adult who was a healthcare worker with PCR-confirmed SARS-CoV-2 infection or an uninfected control (not recorded which). This chain's CDR3 is CASSLGLATDTQYF. As DNA, the CDR3 is TGTGCCAGCAGCTTAGGACTAGCAACAGATACGCAGTATTTT.